This is a list of T cell receptor beta chains from one sample in a study of T cells in Graves' hyperthyroidism and ophthalmopathy. TCRdb used MiXCR to reprocess the multiplex PCR reads, holding one entry per CDR3 protein. The sample has hundreds of thousands of distinct CDR3 sequences, around 17% seen once. The sample taken for sequencing was blood. The source of these receptors is a woman aged 18-29 years with Graves' hyperthyroidism. Both conserved end residues are part of each CDR3. A D gene is named only where the DNA matches it firmly. Size values are once, few and many counts, or a class for expanded clones, and some rows have none.

d_call | clone_size | j_call | v_call | cdr3_nt | cdr3_aa
. | . | TRBJ1-2 | TRBV5-6 | TGTGCCAGCAGCGTGGGGGGTGTGGAGGGCTACACCTTC | CASSVGGVEGYTF
TRBD1 | few | TRBJ2-1 | TRBV6-1 | TGTGCCAGCACGGAGGGGGACAGGGGTTGGAATGAGCAGTTCTTC | CASTEGDRGWNEQFF
TRBD2 | many | TRBJ2-1 | TRBV7-2 | TGTGCCAGCAGCGGATCGCCGGGGGCGGGGGGTAGCAATGAGCAGTTCTTC | CASSGSPGAGGSNEQFF
. | few | TRBJ2-5 | TRBV7-9 | TGTGCCAGCAGCCCCCCGGAGGGAATATGGTACTTC | CASSPPEGIWYF
. | many | TRBJ1-1 | TRBV7-9 | TGTGCCAGCAGCTTGGCCCTCGGGGCTGGCACTGAAGCTTTCTTT | CASSLALGAGTEAFF
. | . | TRBJ2-4 | TRBV28 | TGTGCCAGCACCCCAGGGGATTTTACCAAAAACATTCAGTACTTC | CASTPGDFTKNIQYF
. | many | TRBJ2-7 | TRBV7-2 | TGTGCCAGCAGCTTAGTCTACGAGCAGTACTTC | CASSLVYEQYF
. | . | TRBJ2-2 | TRBV20-1 | TGCAGTGCTAGAAAGGGACGGATGAACACCGGGAAGCTGTTTTTT | CSARKGRMNTGKLFF
. | . | TRBJ2-3 | TRBV10-3 | TGTGCCATCAGTGGGAGGGGCGCTAGCACAGATACGCAGTATTTT | CAISGRGASTDTQYF
. | . | TRBJ2-7 | TRBV11-2 | TGTGCCAGCAGCTCAACACCGGCGGGACACGAGCAGTACTTC | CASSSTPAGHEQYF
. | . | TRBJ2-5 | TRBV12-3/TRBV12-4 | TGTGCCAGCAGTTTAGCCTTGGGGGAGAGATGGGAGACCCAGTACTTC | CASSLALGERWETQYF
. | few | TRBJ1-6 | TRBV6-4 | TGTGCCAGCAGTGAACGGACAAGGAGTGGTTCACCCCTCCACTTT | CASSERTRSGSPLHF
. | few | TRBJ2-2 | TRBV7-3 | TGTGCCAGCAGCTTACCAGTTACCCGACAAGGGCTCTGGACCGGGGAGCTGTTTTTT | CASSLPVTRQGLWTGELFF
. | . | TRBJ1-3 | TRBV6-1 | TGTGCCAGCAGTAAAGACGGGACCTTCTCTGGAAACACCATATATTTT | CASSKDGTFSGNTIYF
. | many | TRBJ2-3 | TRBV5-8 | TGTGCCAGCCTGGGGGAACTCGACCTTAGCACAGATACGCAGTATTTT | CASLGELDLSTDTQYF
TRBD1 | many | TRBJ1-2 | TRBV2 | TGTGCCAGCAGGGCCGGGACAGGGTGGTTTACAGACTATGGCTACACCTTC | CASRAGTGWFTDYGYTF
TRBD2 | many | TRBJ2-7 | TRBV20-1 | TGCAGTGCTATCCCTGGATCTAGCGGGAGGCGCTACGAGCAGTACTTC | CSAIPGSSGRRYEQYF
. | once | TRBJ2-3 | TRBV9 | TGTGCCAGCAGCCCGAGGGACCTGTTTAGCACAGATACGCAGTCTTTT | CASSPRDLFSTDTQSF
. | . | TRBJ2-7 | TRBV12-3/TRBV12-4 | TGTGCCAGCAGCAAAACAGGGAACGAGCAGTGCTTC | CASSKTGNEQCF
TRBD2 | many | TRBJ2-3 | TRBV20-1 | TGCAGTGCTAGTCAACTCGTCGGGGCGGGAGATCCAGATACGCAGTATTTT | CSASQLVGAGDPDTQYF
. | few | TRBJ2-3 | TRBV5-1 | TGCGCCAGCAGCCCCCCGCCGCGCGAGGGAGATACGCAGTATTTT | CASSPPPREGDTQYF
. | many | TRBJ2-7 | TRBV11-1 | TGTGCCAGCAGCGCGGATCGGTCCTACGAGCAGCACTTC | CASSADRSYEQHF
. | many | TRBJ1-3 | TRBV30 | TGTGCCTGGAGTGTAGCCGGAAACACCATATATTTT | CAWSVAGNTIYF
TRBD2 | many | TRBJ2-3 | TRBV12-3/TRBV12-4 | TGTGCCAGCAGCGTGACTAGCGGGGGGGTAAGCACAGATACGCAGTATTTT | CASSVTSGGVSTDTQYF
. | . | TRBJ1-3 | TRBV10-2 | TGCGCCAGCAGTGAATATGGCAGGCTCTTATCTGGAAACACCATATATTTT | CASSEYGRLLSGNTIYF
. | many | TRBJ2-7 | TRBV12-3/TRBV12-4 | TGTGCCAGCAGTTTAGTCGGGGATCTATTTAGCGAGCAGTACTTC | CASSLVGDLFSEQYF
. | . | TRBJ2-7 | TRBV19 | TGTGCCAGTAGTATAGCTGGAGTCTACGAGCAGTACTTC | CASSIAGVYEQYF